The present entry profiles one T cell receptor (beta chain) with its context. At one of its ends the junction is not consistent with the germline gene, which may arise from a read error. The entry originates in a study of cytomegalovirus exposure and HLA in healthy donors. Both 60 Vbeta primers and 13 Jbeta primers went into the PCR. Method: immunoSEQ multiplex PCR; TCRdb's copy keeps in-frame clones and lacks some. The sample comprises under 200,000 clones, 12% of which are singletons, and less than 8.5% rests with the top ten. The CDR3 has 11 residues. CDR1 MRHNA and CDR2 SNTAGT come from the germline V gene.

The chain employs TRBV6-4 and TRBJ2-3, with TRBD2 matching over 13 bases. The sequenced sample consisted of PBMCs. The origin of this receptor is a man aged 50 to 59 in good health and CMV-seropositive. Written as DNA, the CDR3 is TGTGCCAGCAGGGGGACTAGCGGGGTGCATTTT. Its translation is CASRGTSGVHF.